This TCR beta chain emerged from a study of blood T cell repertoires in COVID-19. In the study overall: From the United States, Italy and Spain came samples of acute and convalescent COVID-19. T cells, B-cell-depleted T cells, or PBMCs provided the cDNA or gDNA that served as material.

CDR3 length equals 13 residues. The germline V gene encodes CDR1 MGHRA and CDR2 YSYEKL. The V segment lost 6 bases and the J segment 4 bases; nucleotides outside the gene matches: 5. The repertoire was sequenced with immunoSEQ multiplex PCR; TCRdb's copy has only in-frame clones and lacks some. The sample contains approximately 390,000 clones, 90% of which appear only once. The chain couples TRBV4-1 to TRBJ1-1, with TRBD1 identical over 7 bases. The sample was peripheral blood. This receptor was identified in a man aged 18 to 35 with active or convalescent COVID-19. The CDR3 DNA is TGCGCCAGCAGTGACAGGGTGCCCACTGAAGCTTTCTTT. Translated, it gives CASSDRVPTEAFF.